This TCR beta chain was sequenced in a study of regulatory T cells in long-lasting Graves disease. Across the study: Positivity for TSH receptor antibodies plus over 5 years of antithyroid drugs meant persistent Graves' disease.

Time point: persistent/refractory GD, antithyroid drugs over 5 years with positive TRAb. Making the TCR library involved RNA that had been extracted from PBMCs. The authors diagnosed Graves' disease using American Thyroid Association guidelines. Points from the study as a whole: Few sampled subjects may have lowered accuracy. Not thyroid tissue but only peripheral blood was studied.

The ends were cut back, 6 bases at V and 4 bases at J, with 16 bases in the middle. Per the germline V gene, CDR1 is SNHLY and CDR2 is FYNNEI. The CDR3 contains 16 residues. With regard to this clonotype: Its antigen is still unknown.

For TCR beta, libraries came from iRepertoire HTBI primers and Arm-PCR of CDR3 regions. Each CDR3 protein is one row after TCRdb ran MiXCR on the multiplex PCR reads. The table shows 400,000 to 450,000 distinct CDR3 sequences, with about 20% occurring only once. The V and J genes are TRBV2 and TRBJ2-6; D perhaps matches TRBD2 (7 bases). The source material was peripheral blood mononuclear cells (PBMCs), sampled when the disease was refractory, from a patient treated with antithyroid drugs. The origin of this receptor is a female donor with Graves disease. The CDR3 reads CASSHRGAFGANVLTF. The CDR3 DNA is TGTGCCAGCAGCCACCGGGGGGCGTTCGGGGCCAACGTCCTGACTTTC.